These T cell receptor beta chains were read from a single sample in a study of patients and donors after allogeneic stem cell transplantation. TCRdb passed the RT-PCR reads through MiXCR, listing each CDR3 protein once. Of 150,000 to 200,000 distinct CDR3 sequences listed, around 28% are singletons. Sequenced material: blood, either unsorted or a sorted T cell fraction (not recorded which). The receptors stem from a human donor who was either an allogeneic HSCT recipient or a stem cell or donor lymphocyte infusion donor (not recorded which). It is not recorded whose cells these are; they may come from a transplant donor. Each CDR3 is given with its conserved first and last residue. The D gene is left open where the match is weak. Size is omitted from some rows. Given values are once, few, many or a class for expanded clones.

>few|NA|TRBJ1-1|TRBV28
TGTGCCAGCAGTTTGACTCACACTGAAGCTTTCTTT
CASSLTHTEAFF
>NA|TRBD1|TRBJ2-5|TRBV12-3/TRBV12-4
TGTGCCAGCAGGGCCGGGACAGAAGAGACCCAGTACTTC
CASRAGTEETQYF
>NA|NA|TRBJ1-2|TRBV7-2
TGTGCCAGCAGCCCGGACCAGGCCTATGGCTACACCTTC
CASSPDQAYGYTF
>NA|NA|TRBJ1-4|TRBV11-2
TGTGCCAGCAGCTTAGGACTCCGGGCCAGCAAAAATGAAAAACTGTTTTTT
CASSLGLRASKNEKLFF
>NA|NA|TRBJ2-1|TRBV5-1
TGCGCCAGCAGCCTGGGACCGGGACTCTACAATGAGCAGTTCTTC
CASSLGPGLYNEQFF
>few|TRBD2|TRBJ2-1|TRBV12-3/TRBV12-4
TGTGCCAGCAGTTGGGGACTAAGTTCGGCAAATGAGCAGTTCTTC
CASSWGLSSANEQFF
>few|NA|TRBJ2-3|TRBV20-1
TGCAGTGCTAGAGATGCGAACTTCGGAGATACGCAGTATTTT
CSARDANFGDTQYF
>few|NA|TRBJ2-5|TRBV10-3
TGTGCCATCAGTGAGTTAGGGTCTTGGTACCAAGAGACCCAGTACTTC
CAISELGSWYQETQYF
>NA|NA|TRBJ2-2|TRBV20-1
TGCAGTGCTAGAAGGCAGACGAACACCGGGGAGCTGTTTTTT
CSARRQTNTGELFF
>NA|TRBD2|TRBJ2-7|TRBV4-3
TGCGCCAGCAGCCAAGTGCGGGCTAGCGGGAGTGGAGACGAGCAGTACTTC
CASSQVRASGSGDEQYF
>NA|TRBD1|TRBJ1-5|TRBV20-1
TGCAGCGGCGGGACAGGGGTCAATCAGCCCCAGCATTTT
CSGGTGVNQPQHF
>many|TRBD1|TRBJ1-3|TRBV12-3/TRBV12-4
TGTGCCAGCAGGGACAGGGCCTCTGGAAACACCATATATTTT
CASRDRASGNTIYF
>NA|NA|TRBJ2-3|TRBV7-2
TGTGCCAGCAGCCCATCGGCGGATGATACGCAGTATTTT
CASSPSADDTQYF
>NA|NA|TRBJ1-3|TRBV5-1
TGCGCCAGAAGCTTGAAGGGAGGAAACACCATATATTTT
CARSLKGGNTIYF
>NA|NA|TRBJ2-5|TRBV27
TGTGCCAGCAGCGTAAGGGGGGCGGAGACCCAGTACTTC
CASSVRGAETQYF
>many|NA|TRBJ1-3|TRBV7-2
TGTGCCAGCAGCTTAGAGGGGCTTGGAAACACCATATATTTT
CASSLEGLGNTIYF
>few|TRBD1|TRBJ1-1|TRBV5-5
TGTGCCAGCAGCTTCAGACCCACGGGACAGCCGAACACTGAAGCTTTCTTT
CASSFRPTGQPNTEAFF
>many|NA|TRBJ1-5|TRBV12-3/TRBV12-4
TGTGCCAGCAGTCCTGGACGCCAATATCAGCCCCAGCATTTT
CASSPGRQYQPQHF
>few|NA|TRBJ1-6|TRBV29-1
TGCAGCGTTAGGGGGACCTATAATTCACCCCTCCACTTT
CSVRGTYNSPLHF
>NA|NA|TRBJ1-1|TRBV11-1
TGTGCCAGCAGCTTTCACGGGGACACTGAAGCTTTCTTT
CASSFHGDTEAFF
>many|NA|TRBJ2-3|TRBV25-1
TGTGCCAGCATGATAGGTGGCGCCGGGACAGATACGCAGTATTTT
CASMIGGAGTDTQYF
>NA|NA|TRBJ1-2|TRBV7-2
TGTGCCAGCAGCCCCTCGGGGTTCGACTATGGCTACACCTTC
CASSPSGFDYGYTF
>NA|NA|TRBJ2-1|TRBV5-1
TGCGCCAGCAGCTTGGAGGCGGGACGCTACAATGAGCAGTTCTTC
CASSLEAGRYNEQFF
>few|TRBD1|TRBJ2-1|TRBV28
TGTGCCAGCGCAGGGGGCAGAGACAATGAGCAGTTCTTC
CASAGGRDNEQFF
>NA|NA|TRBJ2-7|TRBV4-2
TGTGCCAGCAGCCGGAATGGACGAGGATCCTACGAGCAGTACTTC
CASSRNGRGSYEQYF
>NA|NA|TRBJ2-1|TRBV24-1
TGTGCCACCAGTGATACCGGAAATGGGAACAATGAGCAGTTCTTC
CATSDTGNGNNEQFF